One and the same sample provided the 10 T cell receptor beta chains below, sequenced in a study of identical twins. TCRdb recomputed calls from the 5' RACE reads with MiXCR, one row per CDR3 protein. The data show 1.5 million to 2 million distinct CDR3 sequences, about 31% seen once. Sequenced material: cord blood. These TCRs come from a newborn girl in good health.

The rearrangement links TRBV20-1 to TRBJ2-7; D not certain. CDR1 is DFQATT, CDR2 SNEGSKA, per germline (reference sequence). This CDR3 is built from 12 residues. V was cut by 2 bases and J by 2 bases, with 7 bases left in between. This chain's CDR3 is CSARTPPYEQYF. CDR3 DNA: TGCAGTGCTAGAACCCCCCCCTACGAGCAGTACTTC.

This clonotype showed up just a few times. The V and J genes are TRBV3-1 and TRBJ1-2, with a possible D match to TRBD1 (5 bases). The V gene lost 1 base and the J gene lost 2 bases, with 11 bases spanning the gap. The CDR3 loop spans 15 amino acids. Germline-derived CDR1 and CDR2 are LGHDT and YNNKEL (reference sequence). The CDR3 is CASSQGGAKNYGYTF. CDR3 nucleotide sequence: TGTGCCAGCAGCCAAGGGGGCGCAAAAAACTATGGCTACACCTTC. Full variable domain (missing parts from reference TRBV3-1 and TRBJ1-2): DTAVSQTPKYLVTQMGNDKSIKCEQNLGHDTMYWYKQDSKKFLKIMFSYNNKELIINETVPNRFSPKSPDKAHLNLHINSLELGDSAVYFCASSQGGAKNYGYTFGSGTRLTVV.

The chain uses TRBV12-3 or TRBV12-4 and TRBJ2-3, with D possibly being TRBD2 (7 bases). The CDR3 loop spans 16 amino acids. V was trimmed by 2 bases and J by 4 bases, leaving 16 bases between them. The CDR3 sequence: CASSLFGTTSADTQYF. In DNA form, the CDR3 reads TGTGCCAGCAGTTTATTTGGGACAACTAGCGCAGATACGCAGTATTTT.

This clonotype appeared once. The gene calls are TRBV7-9 and TRBJ2-7, with 11 bases fitting TRBD2. Germline CDR1 is SEHNR and CDR2 is FQNEAQ (reference sequence). The CDR3 contains 18 residues. V lost 5 bases to trimming and J lost 7 bases; unmatched junction nucleotides: 19. CDR3 sequence: CASSESWLAGGPGGEQYF. CDR3 nucleotide sequence: TGTGCCAGCAGCGAATCTTGGCTAGCGGGAGGCCCCGGGGGGGAGCAGTACTTC.

This clonotype turned up a few times. V and J are TRBV20-1 and TRBJ1-1; 7 bases line up with TRBD1. CDR3 size: 14 residues. Germline V gene sequence: CDR1 DFQATT, CDR2 SNEGSKA (reference sequence). The ends lost 2 bases at V and 8 bases at J; junction bases unmatched: 11. The CDR3 DNA reads as TGCAGTGCTAGACCTCCCGGGACAGCCACCGAAGCTTTCTTT. Its translation is CSARPPGTATEAFF.

The rearrangement uses TRBV20-1 and TRBJ2-7; D remains ambiguous. Between the trimmed V and J ends, which lost 3 bases and 4 bases, there was a span of 16 bases. The CDR3 is 14 residues long. Germline-derived CDR1 and CDR2 are DFQATT and SNEGSKA (reference sequence). CDR3 loop: CSASNPAPPYEQYF. CDR3 coding DNA: TGCAGTGCTAGTAACCCAGCACCCCCTTACGAGCAGTACTTC.

In its sample, this clonotype was seen many times. CDR3 loop: CASSPTSGVSTDTQYF. The CDR3 DNA reads as TGTGCCAGCAGTCCGACTAGCGGGGTTTCCACAGATACGCAGTATTTT. The V and J genes are TRBV12-3 or TRBV12-4 and TRBJ2-3; 11 bases agree with TRBD2. The ends lost 5 bases at V and 2 bases at J; junction bases unmatched: 6. This CDR3 comprises 16 residues.

There are a few counts of this clonotype. CDR3 DNA sequence: TGCAGTGCTAGAGATCGAGGAGGTCACAGGGCCTTGAATGGCTACACCTTC. Translation: CSARDRGGHRALNGYTF. The chain has TRBV20-1 and TRBJ1-2, with a possible D match to TRBD1 (6 bases). V was clipped by 0 bases and J by 6 bases, with 23 bases between them. Germline V gene lookup returns CDR1 DFQATT and CDR2 SNEGSKA (reference sequence). The CDR3 sequence is 17 residues long.

This clonotype appeared a few times. This rearrangement joins TRBV12-3 or TRBV12-4 to TRBJ1-2; D is unclear. This CDR3 contains 13 residues. V was cut by 0 bases and J by 7 bases, with 9 bases left in between. CDR3 sequence reads: CASSLAYFSGYTF. The CDR3 coding sequence is TGTGCCAGCAGTTTAGCTTACTTCTCTGGCTACACCTTC.

This clonotype was seen a handful of times. V gene TRBV15 combines with J gene TRBJ1-5; no reliable D call. The V end was cut by 0 bases, the J end by 4 bases, with 10 bases between. CDR1 is LNHNV, CDR2 YYDKDF, per germline (reference sequence). The CDR3 consists of 15 residues. The CDR3 region has the DNA TGTGCCACCAGCAGAGATCCCTCAGTTAATCAGCCCCAGCATTTT. Residues: CATSRDPSVNQPQHF.